This TCR beta chain was captured by sequencing in a study of T-cell memory formation after mild COVID-19 (dated by TCRdb to about 2021). Concerning the study at large: TCR sequence clusters from the two donors were found to be largely donor specific. In two donors, T-cell clones that expanded and contracted after mild COVID-19 were tracked by sequencing TCRalpha and TCRbeta repertoires over time. Two young, previously healthy adult volunteers made up the cohort, one male and one female. Points the paper makes about the study in general: Contracting CD4+ clones turned up mainly in the CM and EM memory subsets, whereas EMRA was where CD8+ clones were enriched. SARS-CoV-2 specificity of the second-wave clones peaking on day 37 was not confirmed. Some responding clones were detected in pre-infection memory, suggesting pre-existing cross-reactive memory T cells joined the SARS-CoV-2 response. From day 15 to 85, contracting clones showed balanced CD4/CD8 phenotypes, whereas a second wave of clones that expanded from day 15 to 37 leaned towards CD4+. Only two mild cases were covered by the study, and larger cohorts that include severe cases with pre-infection samples were considered necessary.

The sequencing machine was an Illumina NovaSeq 6000. TCRalpha and TCRbeta cDNA libraries were constructed by 5'RACE with constant-segment primers, with sample barcodes and unique molecular identifiers being introduced. RNA was extracted from every sample with Trizol reagent. Amplification of the libraries took two PCR steps, and the second step added a second sample barcode plus Illumina TruSeq adapters. Libraries were sequenced on an Illumina NovaSeq with 2 x 150 bp paired-end reads. Processing in the source paper ran as follows. With migec v1.2.7, reads were demultiplexed and then collapsed into UMI-guided consensus sequences. Using mixcr v2.1.11, the UMI consensuses were aligned to TRA and TRB V and J templates and assembled into clonotypes. A clonotype was counted as expanded or contracted only when both edgeR and NoisET called the clonotype significant, with the noise models trained on biological replicates. For edgeR calls, the cutoffs were a false discovery rate-adjusted p below 0.01 and a log2 fold-change threshold of 1. PCA with hierarchical clustering of max-normalized trajectories of the 1000 most abundant clonotypes was used as exploratory dynamics analysis. Each responding clone was given a CD4 or CD8 phenotype based on the CD4+ and CD8+ repertoires, which had been sequenced separately. Starting from the raw public reads, TCRdb applied fastp trimming at Q25, assembled clones with MiXCR and retained in-frame beta chains. Rows are unified per CDR3 protein, each entry keeping the most common DNA and genes. TCRdb, rather than the study authors, made the V and J calls. This sample comprises fewer than 250,000 distinct CDR3 sequences, over 15% of them detected only once. Under 2.5% of the sample comes from the top ten.

CDR1 and CDR2, looked up from the germline V gene, are SGHRS and YFSETQ. The cysteine opens and the phenylalanine closes a CDR3 of 14 amino acids. The only DNA kept is the CDR3, 42 bases in frame from the first base. Trimming removed 4 bases from V and 5 bases from J, leaving 16 bases between the germline ends. Comment on this clonotype: No cognate antigen has been identified for it. One base away there is no much larger clone; base qualities are not given.

Ficoll-Paque density gradient centrifugation was used to isolate PBMCs. The TCR was taken from an adult woman who had mild COVID-19 (a few samples of this study predate the infection). The sample titles of this study are shuffled in the database, so cell type and time point are left out; the donor was told from shared clones. The sequencing sample was made of PBMCs or a T cell subset sorted from them (not recorded which). The chain uses TRBV5-1 and TRBJ2-7; 5 matching bases give a weak D call of TRBD2. This receptor carries the CDR3 CASSAPEGFHEQYF. The nucleotide sequence reads TGCGCCAGCAGCGCGCCTGAGGGTTTCCACGAGCAGTACTTC.